A selection of T cell receptor beta chains follows, all from one sample in a study of blood T cell repertoires in COVID-19. The method was immunoSEQ multiplex PCR; TCRdb's version includes in-frame clones alone and lacks a portion of them. The profile covers almost 200,000 clones, with roughly nine tenths appearing a single time and around 8.4% taken by the ten largest. Sequenced material: PBMCs or T cells enriched from blood (not recorded which). The receptors stem from a woman aged 18-29 years who had recovered from COVID-19. Both conserved end residues are part of each CDR3. A D gene is named only where the DNA matches it firmly. Clone size, where shown, is once, few, many, or a class for clones that have expanded.

clone_size,v_call,d_call,j_call,cdr3_aa,cdr3_nt
-,TRBV2,-,TRBJ2-2,CASSVGGLVGELFF,TGTGCCAGCAGTGTGGGGGGACTGGTCGGGGAGCTGTTTTTT
-,TRBV7-2,TRBD1,TRBJ2-5,CASRPDRVKGETQYF,TGTGCCAGCAGACCCGACAGGGTGAAAGGAGAGACCCAGTACTTC
-,TRBV11-2,-,TRBJ2-7,CASSLVGGPFYEQYF,TGTGCCAGCAGCTTAGTCGGGGGGCCTTTTTACGAGCAGTACTTC
-,TRBV27,-,TRBJ1-1,CASSLWKGPMNTEAFF,TGTGCCAGCAGTTTATGGAAGGGGCCCATGAACACTGAAGCTTTCTTT
-,TRBV19,TRBD1,TRBJ1-5,CASKRPWDRESNQPQHF,TGTGCCAGCAAGCGGCCATGGGACAGGGAGAGCAATCAGCCCCAGCATTTT
once,TRBV28,TRBD1,TRBJ1-2,CASSLPPGQGFWNYGYTF,TGTGCCAGCAGTTTACCCCCGGGACAGGGGTTTTGGAACTATGGCTACACCTTC
-,TRBV20-1,-,TRBJ1-1,CSVNRAREAFF,TGCAGTGTAAACAGGGCTAGGGAAGCTTTCTTT
few,TRBV7-9,-,TRBJ2-1,CASMREADFFEQFF,TGTGCCAGCATGAGGGAGGCGGACTTCTTTGAGCAGTTCTTC
-,TRBV28,-,TRBJ1-6,CASGDGGNNSPLHF,TGTGCCAGCGGAGACGGCGGAAATAATTCACCCCTCCACTTT
-,TRBV28,-,TRBJ1-4,CASTFLIPTGSNEKLFF,TGTGCCAGCACTTTTCTAATCCCGACAGGTAGTAATGAAAAACTGTTTTTT
-,TRBV19,-,TRBJ1-5,CASSIGGSNQPQHF,TGTGCCAGTAGTATAGGAGGTAGCAATCAGCCCCAGCATTTT
-,TRBV11-1,-,TRBJ1-1,CASRGAGIMNTEAFF,TGTGCCAGCAGGGGGGCAGGGATCATGAACACTGAAGCTTTCTTT
-,TRBV5-1,TRBD1,TRBJ2-7,CASSLDRGQYEQYF,TGCGCCAGCAGCTTGGACAGGGGGCAATACGAGCAGTACTTC
-,TRBV10-3,TRBD2,TRBJ2-5,CAISEPLPGSGGREETQYF,TGTGCCATCAGTGAGCCCCTACCGGGGAGCGGGGGCCGGGAAGAGACCCAGTACTTC
-,TRBV9,-,TRBJ1-1,CASSSADRMNTEAFF,TGTGCCAGCAGCTCCGCCGACAGGATGAACACTGAAGCTTTCTTT
-,TRBV28,-,TRBJ2-6,CASRIGGATGANVLTF,TGTGCCAGCAGAATAGGGGGGGCGACAGGGGCCAACGTCCTGACTTTC
-,TRBV28,-,TRBJ1-5,CASSLLQGHQPQHF,TGTGCCAGCAGTTTGCTTCAGGGGCATCAGCCCCAGCATTTT
-,TRBV12-5,TRBD1,TRBJ2-5,CASGFMDYVAGQGETQYF,TGTGCTAGTGGTTTTATGGACTACGTGGCGGGACAGGGCGAGACCCAGTACTTC
-,TRBV2,TRBD1,TRBJ1-4,CASSGDRGLLKLFF,TGTGCCAGCAGTGGGGACAGGGGACTCTTAAAACTGTTTTTT
-,TRBV4-1,TRBD2,TRBJ2-6,CAVGEGTGANVLTF,TGCGCCGTAGGGGAGGGAACAGGGGCCAACGTCCTGACTTTC
-,TRBV27,TRBD1,TRBJ1-6,CASSTGTGRSPLHF,TGTGCCAGCAGTACCGGGACAGGGCGCTCACCCCTCCACTTT
once,TRBV10-2,TRBD2,TRBJ2-7,CASSGFGLVKYEQYF,TGCGCCAGCAGTGGGTTTGGACTAGTAAAGTACGAGCAGTACTTC
-,TRBV29-1,TRBD1,TRBJ1-2,CSAGQGSYTF,TGCAGCGCCGGACAGGGGAGCTACACCTTC
-,TRBV4-2,TRBD1,TRBJ1-2,CASSQDNGRRQGNYGYTF,TGTGCCAGCAGCCAAGATAACGGTCGGAGACAGGGGAACTATGGCTACACCTTC
-,TRBV7-9,TRBD1,TRBJ1-3,CASSSRTGNTGNTIYF,TGTGCCAGCAGCTCCCGGACAGGGAACACTGGAAACACCATATATTTT
-,TRBV28,TRBD1,TRBJ1-2,CASSLQGADGYTF,TGTGCCAGCAGTTTACAGGGGGCCGATGGCTACACCTTC
-,TRBV11-2,-,TRBJ1-2,CASSPIRTDFYGYTF,TGTGCCAGCAGCCCAATCCGGACGGACTTTTATGGCTACACCTTC
-,TRBV9,-,TRBJ2-2,CASGAGVKTGELFF,TGTGCCAGCGGGGCAGGGGTAAAAACCGGGGAGCTGTTTTTT
-,TRBV10-1,TRBD2,TRBJ2-3,CASSTGTSGTDTQYF,TGCGCCAGCAGTACCGGGACTAGCGGAACAGATACGCAGTATTTT
-,TRBV7-9,-,TRBJ1-4,CASSLGGGTGEKLFF,TGTGCCAGCAGCTTAGGGGGTGGGACTGGAGAAAAACTGTTTTTT
-,TRBV19,-,TRBJ1-4,CASNDRPATNEKLFF,TGTGCCAGTAATGACAGACCTGCAACTAATGAAAAACTGTTTTTT
-,TRBV28,-,TRBJ2-5,CASLGGSETQYF,TGTGCCAGTCTAGGCGGTTCGGAGACCCAGTACTTC
-,TRBV11-2,-,TRBJ1-6,CASSLEQANSPLHF,TGTGCCAGCAGCTTAGAACAGGCTAATTCACCCCTCCACTTT
-,TRBV28,-,TRBJ1-2,CASETVNYGYTF,TGTGCCAGCGAAACGGTGAACTATGGCTACACCTTC
-,TRBV28,TRBD1,TRBJ1-5,CASSQERGLLGQPQHF,TGTGCCAGCAGTCAAGAAAGGGGGCTTCTGGGACAGCCCCAGCATTTT
-,TRBV5-1,-,TRBJ1-4,CASSSSGVPNEKLFF,TGCGCCAGCAGCTCCTCAGGGGTTCCTAATGAAAAACTGTTTTTT
-,TRBV24-1,TRBD2,TRBJ2-1,CATSDPAPSGGAWSYNEQFF,TGTGCCACCAGTGATCCCGCCCCCAGCGGGGGGGCCTGGTCCTACAATGAGCAGTTCTTC
-,TRBV15,-,TRBJ2-1,CATSPGLYNEQFF,TGTGCCACCAGCCCGGGACTTTACAATGAGCAGTTCTTC
-,TRBV27,-,TRBJ2-5,CASSSDFGSKQTQYF,TGTGCCAGCAGTTCAGACTTCGGCTCGAAACAGACCCAGTACTTC
once,TRBV5-4,TRBD2,TRBJ2-1,CASSQGLVGYNEQFF,TGTGCCAGCAGCCAAGGACTAGTAGGATACAATGAGCAGTTCTTC
-,TRBV12-3/TRBV12-4,-,TRBJ1-1,CASRQGGVEAFF,TGTGCCAGCAGACAGGGAGGGGTTGAAGCTTTCTTT
-,TRBV30,-,TRBJ1-5,CAWSVTANQPQHF,TGTGCCTGGAGTGTGACAGCTAATCAGCCCCAGCATTTT
-,TRBV5-1,TRBD1,TRBJ2-3,CASSRQGMGTDTQYF,TGCGCCAGCAGTCGACAGGGTATGGGCACAGATACGCAGTATTTT
once,TRBV2,-,TRBJ1-5,CASRTGSNQPQHF,TGTGCCAGCAGAACAGGTAGCAATCAGCCCCAGCATTTT
-,TRBV5-1,TRBD1,TRBJ1-6,CASSLEQGASPLHF,TGCGCCAGCAGCTTGGAACAGGGGGCTTCACCCCTCCACTTT